The table lists the clone carrying this T cell receptor (beta chain) with a few counts. The antigen is unknown. These data are taken from a study of T-cell reconstitution after alpha-beta-depleted transplantation in children. General study results and limits: A year post-transplant, T-cell counts and diversity derived mostly from newly produced T cells. Alpha-beta T cells about two months after transplant reportedly derived from several hundred expanded graft clones.

A TCRbeta library incorporating unique molecular identifiers was prepared. TCRdb re-called the PCR reads through MiXCR, storing one row per CDR3 protein. The profile shows 300,000 or so distinct CDR3 sequences, roughly 25% of them singletons. The receptor was derived from a male patient under 18 who had a stem cell transplant for acute lymphoblastic leukemia, so the T cells may come from the graft donor. The starting material was PBMCs, mostly from graft donor cells, obtained 180 days after TCRalphabeta/CD19-depleted stem cell transplant.

CDR3 DNA sequence: TGTGCCAGCAGTGAATCCTTGTTAGGGAGGGGGTACAATGAGCAGTTCTTC. Encoded protein: CASSESLLGRGYNEQFF. The chain joins TRBV25-1 to TRBJ2-1, with D possibly TRBD2 on 7 matching bases. Germline V lookup: CDR1 MGHDK, CDR2 SYGVNS. V lost 1 base and J lost 4, with 17 bases in between. This CDR3 is 17 amino acids long.